The text below deals with one T cell receptor (beta chain). This sample was included in a study of control samples from healthy donors and cancer patients. The V segment lost 6 bases and the J segment 0 bases; nucleotides outside the gene matches: 0. In germline, CDR1 is ENHRY, CDR2 SYGVKD. The CDR3 runs 13 residues. The table came from immunoSEQ multiplex PCR; TCRdb's copy has only in-frame clones and leaves some out. The sample consists of 150,000 or so clones, approximately 94% of them appearing once. Sequencing was carried out using blood. The receptor's source is a man aged 35-49 years in good health. The chain employs TRBV10-3 and TRBJ2-3; 7 bases align to TRBD1. In DNA form, the CDR3 reads TGTGCCATCAGACAGGGGAGCACAGATACGCAGTATTTT. Translating gives CAIRQGSTDTQYF.